This TCR beta chain was identified in a study of blood T cells in healthy people across ages. Of note for this clonotype: A junction end diverges from the germline sequence, so it may reflect a read error.

Every donor gave roughly 9.2 milliliters of peripheral blood. The authors ran a second PCR of 7 to 11 cycles using a sample-barcoded 5' primer and a J-beta primer mix. Every individual sample yielded 2.5 million or more paired-end reads (each containing CDR3). Each CDR3 protein is one row after TCRdb ran MiXCR on the 5' RACE reads. This table holds more than 1 million distinct CDR3 sequences, around 43% found once. This CDR3 spans 16 amino acids. Germline assignment: CDR1 SGHRS and CDR2 YFSETQ. This TCR was recovered from a woman aged 60-70 years in good health. The chain is built from TRBV5-1 and TRBJ1-2; D might be TRBD1 (6 bases). The sequenced material came from blood. CDR3 in DNA: TGCGCCAGCAGCTTGGAGATTGGGGGGGCTAACGATGGCTACACCTTC. It is translated as CASSLEIGGANDGYTF.